The TCR beta chain under discussion was sequenced for a study of blood T cell repertoires in COVID-19. Study-wide context: PBMCs, B-cell-depleted T cells, or T cells provided the cDNA or gDNA that made up the material.

Repertoires were generated with immunoSEQ multiplex PCR, while TCRdb's copy carries only in-frame clones and drops some. This table has approximately 220,000 clones, about 90% appearing once. CDR3 length: 14 amino acids. Germline CDR1 reads SGDLS; CDR2 reads YYNGEE. V was shortened by 4 bases and J by 4 bases, with 14 bases between the two germline ends. The rearrangement uses TRBV9 and TRBJ1-1, with D possibly being TRBD1 (5 bases). The TCR sequence derives from a woman in her fifties or sixties with acute or convalescent COVID-19. The material sequenced was peripheral blood. The CDR3 sequence: CASSSLRQRTEAFF. The CDR3 bases are TGTGCCAGCAGCAGCCTACGACAGCGCACTGAAGCTTTCTTT. Variable domain in full (rest from reference TRBV9 and TRBJ1-1): DSGVTQTPKHLITATGQRVTLRCSPRSGDLSVYWYQQSLDQGLQFLIQYYNGEERAKGNILERFSAQQFPDLHSELNLSSLELGDSALYFCASSSLRQRTEAFFGQGTRLTVV.